These T cell receptor beta chains were read from a single sample in a study of T-cell reconstitution after alpha-beta-depleted transplantation in children. TCRdb re-analysed the PCR reads in MiXCR, keeping a single row per CDR3 protein. The data show over 400,000 distinct CDR3 sequences, about 40% seen once. The specimen was PBMCs, collected before TCRalphabeta/CD19-depleted stem cell transplant. The receptors derive from a girl between 2 and 10 years old with aplastic anemia, due to receive a stem cell transplant. Each CDR3 is given with its conserved first and last residue. A D gene is named only where the DNA matches it firmly. A row's size may be missing; if present it is once, few, many or a size class.

TRBJ2-1,TRBD2,NA,TRBV5-1,CASSLRASGAANGEQFF,TGCGCCAGCAGCTTGAGGGCTAGCGGGGCCGCGAACGGTGAGCAGTTCTTC
TRBJ1-1,NA,NA,TRBV5-1,CASSLTVPNTEAFF,TGCGCCAGCAGCTTGACAGTCCCGAACACTGAAGCTTTCTTT
TRBJ2-5,NA,NA,TRBV25-1,CATRGGSETQYF,TGTGCCACCAGGGGCGGGAGTGAGACCCAGTACTTC
TRBJ2-5,TRBD1,NA,TRBV6-5,CASSYSDRSQETQYF,TGTGCCAGCAGTTACTCGGACAGGAGCCAAGAGACCCAGTACTTC
TRBJ1-5,NA,NA,TRBV20-1,CSARYRGNQPQHF,TGCAGTGCCCGATACAGGGGCAATCAGCCCCAGCATTTT
TRBJ2-3,NA,few,TRBV5-5,CASSPLGTTDTQYF,TGTGCCAGCAGCCCCCTAGGGACCACAGATACGCAGTATTTT
TRBJ2-5,TRBD2,NA,TRBV5-1,CASSPWTSGGRFQETQYF,TGCGCCAGCAGCCCGTGGACTAGCGGGGGCCGGTTCCAAGAGACCCAGTACTTC
TRBJ1-2,TRBD1,many,TRBV30,CAWSPSEGAWGLNYGYTF,TGTGCCTGGAGTCCCAGCGAGGGGGCCTGGGGGCTGAACTATGGCTACACCTTC
TRBJ2-1,NA,NA,TRBV18,CASSPLGPNEQFF,TGTGCCAGCTCACCACTCGGACCCAATGAGCAGTTCTTC
TRBJ1-2,NA,many,TRBV6-4,CASSGSGQGIGGYTF,TGTGCCAGCAGTGGCTCTGGGCAGGGGATAGGTGGCTACACCTTC
TRBJ1-1,NA,many,TRBV5-1,CASSFPTSKGEAFF,TGCGCCAGCAGCTTCCCGACTTCAAAAGGTGAAGCTTTCTTT
TRBJ1-6,NA,many,TRBV27,CASRPQRGGNSPLHF,TGTGCCAGTAGGCCTCAGAGGGGGGGCAATTCACCCCTCCACTTT
TRBJ2-3,NA,few,TRBV18,CASSRQGYDTQYF,TGTGCCAGCTCACGGCAGGGTTATGATACGCAGTATTTT
TRBJ1-5,TRBD1,NA,TRBV20-1,CSARGWDSESGNQPQHF,TGCAGTGCTAGAGGATGGGACAGCGAATCGGGAAATCAGCCCCAGCATTTT
TRBJ2-2,TRBD2,NA,TRBV28,CASSGLDTGELFF,TGTGCCAGCAGCGGACTAGACACCGGGGAGCTGTTTTTT
TRBJ2-5,NA,many,TRBV20-1,CSASKREETQYF,TGCAGTGCTAGCAAGCGGGAAGAGACCCAGTACTTC
TRBJ1-5,TRBD1,NA,TRBV28,CASSSSGTGKQPQHF,TGTGCCAGCAGTTCCTCCGGGACAGGGAAACAGCCCCAGCATTTT
TRBJ2-7,NA,many,TRBV12-3/TRBV12-4,CASSYLGASDEQYF,TGTGCCAGCAGTTACCTGGGGGCCTCAGACGAGCAGTACTTC
TRBJ2-3,TRBD2,NA,TRBV5-5,CASSLGTSPLRDTQYF,TGTGCCAGCAGCTTGGGGACTAGCCCTCTTCGGGATACGCAGTATTTT
TRBJ2-1,TRBD2,many,TRBV2,CASTTLGGLAGVGYEQFF,TGTGCCAGCACCACCCTGGGGGGACTAGCGGGAGTCGGCTATGAGCAGTTCTTC
TRBJ2-7,NA,NA,TRBV20-1,CSARPTSRGHEQYF,TGCAGTGCTAGACCGACTAGCAGGGGCCACGAGCAGTACTTC
TRBJ2-1,NA,once,TRBV5-1,CASSLDAYNEQFF,TGCGCCAGCAGCTTGGACGCCTACAATGAGCAGTTCTTC
TRBJ2-1,NA,NA,TRBV7-2,CASSLPGVSNEQFF,TGTGCCAGCAGCTTACCGGGAGTCTCCAACGAGCAGTTCTTC
TRBJ2-1,TRBD2,NA,TRBV6-1,CASSRLAGALNEQFF,TGTGCCAGCAGCCGACTAGCGGGAGCCCTCAATGAGCAGTTCTTC
TRBJ2-1,NA,NA,TRBV6-5,CASSYRDPSSYNEQFF,TGTGCCAGCAGTTACCGGGACCCGAGCTCCTACAATGAGCAGTTCTTC
TRBJ2-7,NA,NA,TRBV4-1,CASSQEVGNSAEQYF,TGCGCCAGCAGCCAAGAAGTGGGGAATAGCGCCGAGCAGTACTTC
TRBJ2-5,NA,many,TRBV5-1,CASSLGHIIETQYF,TGCGCCAGCAGCTTGGGACATATTATCGAGACCCAGTACTTC
TRBJ1-3,NA,NA,TRBV6-5,CASSYGFSGNTIYF,TGTGCCAGCAGTTACGGGTTTAGTGGAAACACCATATATTTT
TRBJ1-2,NA,few,TRBV4-2,CASSQVSDYGYTF,TGTGCCAGCAGCCAAGTGTCAGACTATGGCTACACCTTC
TRBJ2-3,NA,NA,TRBV12-3/TRBV12-4,CASSLAGGGVGTDTQYF,TGTGCCAGCAGTTTAGCGGGAGGGGGCGTTGGCACAGATACGCAGTATTTT
TRBJ2-1,NA,many,TRBV20-1,CSARVGWRTYNEQFF,TGCAGTGCTAGAGTGGGGTGGCGGACCTACAATGAGCAGTTCTTC
TRBJ1-1,NA,few,TRBV6-2/TRBV6-3,CASSYETGNTEAFF,TGTGCCAGCAGTTACGAGACAGGGAACACTGAAGCTTTCTTT
TRBJ2-7,TRBD1,many,TRBV5-1,CASSLIKGAYEQYF,TGCGCCAGCAGCTTGATCAAGGGGGCTTACGAGCAGTACTTC
TRBJ2-4,TRBD1,NA,TRBV3-1,CASSQARQGAAKNIQYF,TGTGCCAGCAGCCAAGCCCGACAGGGGGCAGCCAAAAACATTCAGTACTTC
TRBJ2-7,NA,NA,TRBV30,CAWSVGGGSYEQYF,TGTGCCTGGAGTGTCGGAGGGGGCTCCTACGAGCAGTACTTC
TRBJ2-2,NA,NA,TRBV7-6,CASSLVLSGTGELFF,TGTGCCAGCAGCTTAGTTCTGTCGGGGACCGGGGAGCTGTTTTTT
TRBJ2-2,NA,once,TRBV3-1,CASSQHFPGANTGELFF,TGTGCCAGCAGCCAACATTTCCCGGGAGCGAACACCGGGGAGCTGTTTTTT
TRBJ2-2,TRBD2,NA,TRBV7-9,CASSFTASGPTGELFF,TGTGCCAGCAGCTTTACGGCTAGCGGTCCCACCGGGGAGCTGTTTTTT